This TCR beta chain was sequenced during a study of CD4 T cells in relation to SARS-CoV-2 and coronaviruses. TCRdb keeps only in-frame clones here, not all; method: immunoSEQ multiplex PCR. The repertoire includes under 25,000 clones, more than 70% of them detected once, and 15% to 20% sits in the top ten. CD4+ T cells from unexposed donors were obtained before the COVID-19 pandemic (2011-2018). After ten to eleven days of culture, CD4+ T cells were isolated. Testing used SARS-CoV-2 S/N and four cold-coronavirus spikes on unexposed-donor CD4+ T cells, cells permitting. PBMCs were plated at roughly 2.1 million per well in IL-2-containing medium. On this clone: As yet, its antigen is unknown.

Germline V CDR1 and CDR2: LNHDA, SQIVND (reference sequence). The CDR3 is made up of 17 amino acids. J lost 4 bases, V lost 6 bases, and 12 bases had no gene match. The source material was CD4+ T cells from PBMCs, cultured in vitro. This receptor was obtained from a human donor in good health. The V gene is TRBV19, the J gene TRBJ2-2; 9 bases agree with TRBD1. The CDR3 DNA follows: TGTGCCAGTAGGCCTAATCAGGGACAGGGAGTCACCGGGGAGCTGTTTTTT. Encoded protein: CASRPNQGQGVTGELFF.